This T cell receptor beta chain was retrieved from a study of blood T cell repertoires in COVID-19. For the study at large: The analysed material was cDNA or gDNA that came from T cells, B-cell-depleted T cells, or PBMCs.

Those who participated ranged in age from 18 to 89 years and resided in about two dozen US areas. Clones were read by immunoSEQ multiplex PCR, and TCRdb kept only the in-frame ones, dropping some. The repertoire includes 290,000 or so clones, 90% of them detected once, and 3.5% to 4.5% sits in the top ten. Per germline, CDR1 MNHEY and CDR2 SMNVEV (reference sequence). Trimming shortened V by 7 bases and J by 0 bases, and 7 bases separated the two germline ends. This CDR3 is 14 amino acids long. The receptor's source is a woman aged 18-29 years with acute COVID-19. The V call is TRBV27, the J call TRBJ2-6, with D perhaps matching TRBD1 (5 bases). Sequenced: PBMCs or T cells enriched from blood (not recorded which). Here the CDR3 DNA reads TGTGCCAGCACTAGGGGCTCTGGGGCCAACGTCCTGACTTTC. It translates to CASTRGSGANVLTF.